Each of the 2 T cell receptor beta chains below was sequenced from the same sample in a study of T-cell reconstitution after alpha-beta-depleted transplantation in children. TCRbeta library construction was performed incorporating unique molecular identifiers. TCRdb used MiXCR to reprocess the PCR reads, holding one entry per CDR3 protein. This repertoire shows around 450,000 distinct CDR3 sequences, roughly 15% found once; its top ten account for just under 30%. The sample was PBMCs, mostly from graft donor cells, taken 360 days after TCRalphabeta/CD19-depleted stem cell transplant. The source of these receptors is a boy younger than two who had a stem cell transplant for Wiskott-Aldrich syndrome, so the T cells may come from the graft donor.

The genes are TRBV28 and TRBJ2-1, with D tentatively TRBD1 (6 bases). Trimming cost V 7 bases and J 3 bases, with 13 bases left between them. The length of the CDR3 is 14 residues. Germline CDR1 is MDHEN and CDR2 is SYDVKM. The CDR3 DNA reads TGTGCCAGCACCACCCGACAGGACTACAATGAGCAGTTCTTC. Translated, it gives CASTTRQDYNEQFF.

This clonotype showed up just a few times. The chain couples TRBV7-2 to TRBJ2-7; 8 nucleotides match TRBD1. The V and J ends lost 5 bases and 3 bases, in that order; junction bases with no gene match: 6. The CDR3 sequence is 14 residues long. Looked up from germline, CDR1 is SGHTA and CDR2 is FQGNSA. DNA for the CDR3: TGTGCCAGCAGCACCCAGACAGGGGTCTACGAGCAGTACTTC. The encoded protein is CASSTQTGVYEQYF.